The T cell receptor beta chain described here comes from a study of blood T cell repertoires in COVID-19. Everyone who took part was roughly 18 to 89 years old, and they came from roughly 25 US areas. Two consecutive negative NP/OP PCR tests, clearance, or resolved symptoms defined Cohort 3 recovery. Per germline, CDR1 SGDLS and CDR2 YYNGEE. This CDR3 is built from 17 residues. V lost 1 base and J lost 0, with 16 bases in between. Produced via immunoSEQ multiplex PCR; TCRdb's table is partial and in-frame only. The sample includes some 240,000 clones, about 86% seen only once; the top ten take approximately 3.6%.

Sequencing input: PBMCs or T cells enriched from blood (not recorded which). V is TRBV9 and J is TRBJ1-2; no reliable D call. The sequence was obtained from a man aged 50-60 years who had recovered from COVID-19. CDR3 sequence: CASSVTTTQNPNYGYTF. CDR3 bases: TGTGCCAGCAGCGTAACGACAACCCAAAATCCTAACTATGGCTACACCTTC.